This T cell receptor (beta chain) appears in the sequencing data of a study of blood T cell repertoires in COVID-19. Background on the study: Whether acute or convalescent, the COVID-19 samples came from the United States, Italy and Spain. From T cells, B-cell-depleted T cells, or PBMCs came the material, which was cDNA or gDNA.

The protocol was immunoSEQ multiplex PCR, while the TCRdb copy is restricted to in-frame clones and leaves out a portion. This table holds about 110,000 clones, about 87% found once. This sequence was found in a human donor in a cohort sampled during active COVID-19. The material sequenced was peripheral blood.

Here the CDR3 reads CASRKDQQGIQETQYF. The CDR3, as DNA: TGTGCCAGCAGGAAAGACCAACAGGGGATCCAAGAGACCCAGTACTTC. The chain joins TRBV28 to TRBJ2-5; TRBD1 agrees at 7 bases. The ends lost 6 bases at V and 1 base at J; junction bases unmatched: 11. The CDR3 runs to 16 residues. Germline loops: CDR1 MDHEN, CDR2 SYDVKM.